This T cell receptor (beta chain) derives from a study of T cell repertoires in aging, cancer and after chemotherapy. A mixed TRB-A/B primer pool amplified rearranged TRB by multiplex touch-down PCR. TCRdb reprocessed the multiplex PCR reads via MiXCR and lists one record per CDR3 protein. The sample includes 2,000 or so distinct CDR3 sequences, 55% to 70% of them seen just once. The template was genomic DNA from peripheral blood, not RNA. Deletions cut 0 bases from V and 3 bases from J, with 15 bases between. The CDR3 is made up of 16 amino acids. Germline CDR1 LNHNV, CDR2 YYDKDF (reference sequence). This clonotype was picked up a small number of times.

The sample taken for sequencing was blood. The V and J genes are TRBV15 and TRBJ2-7; TRBD1 is a possible D gene (5 bases). The sequence derives from a human donor with a solid tumor. The CDR3 nucleotides are TGTGCCACCAGCAGAGATACCCAGGGTGTGGGCTACGAGCAGTACTTC. As protein: CATSRDTQGVGYEQYF.